This entry lists 7 T cell receptor beta chains sequenced from one sample in a study of human T cells and chemical hapten exposure. Time point indicated: patch test 3, about 24 weeks after DPC sensitization. The sample's treatment: therapeutic diphenylcyclopropenone sensitization with weekly scalp DPC. From the RACE reads, TCRdb called clonotypes with MiXCR, one entry per CDR3 protein. The sample contains some 180,000 distinct CDR3 sequences, 24% of which appear only once. The source was whole blood, collected in connection with sensitization to the hapten diphenylcyclopropenone (DPC). These receptors all stem from a woman between 40 and 55 years old with alopecia areata. Some clones in this sample may be carry-over from other donors' samples.

This clonotype was seen ten or more times. The chain carries TRBV21-1 and TRBJ2-7; the tabulated D call, TRBD1, remains unverified against the DNA. TRBV21-1 is termed a pseudogene. The CDR3 consists of 16 residues. CDR3 in DNA: TGTGCCAGCAGCCCCACGGCACAGGGGGAATCCTACGAGCAGTACTTC. It translates to CASSPTAQGESYEQYF.

This clonotype was counted only a few times. The V gene is TRBV6-5, the J gene TRBJ2-7, with 11 positions matching TRBD2. Germline CDR1 MNHEY, CDR2 SVGAGI. There are 15 residues in the CDR3. J was trimmed by 4 bases and V by 2 bases; bases with no gene match: 4. CDR3 in amino acids: CASSYRLAGIYEQYF. The CDR3 coding sequence is TGTGCCAGCAGTTACAGACTAGCGGGAATATACGAGCAGTACTTC.

The J gene is TRBJ1-2, the V gene TRBV20-1, with TRBD1 matching 7 bases. This CDR3 has 15 residues. V shed 3 bases and J 4 bases; nucleotides not matched to a gene: 11. In germline, CDR1 is DFQATT, CDR2 SNEGSKA (reference sequence). CDR3 DNA sequence: TGCAGTGCTAGGGAGGCAGGGACAGCTGTCTATGGCTACACCTTC. Residues: CSAREAGTAVYGYTF.

The genes are TRBV7-2 and TRBJ1-1; no reliable D call. Germline values: CDR1 SGHTA, CDR2 FQGNSA. CDR3 length equals 13 residues. V lost 5 bases and J 5 bases, leaving 12 bases between the germline ends. CDR3 nucleotide sequence: TGTGCCAGCAGCCCACACATGGGGACTGAAGCTTTCTTT. As protein: CASSPHMGTEAFF.

The sample holds a few counts of this clonotype. This chain joins TRBV7-2 and TRBJ2-2, with 7 bases identical to TRBD2. This CDR3 region has 16 residues. The J segment lost 2 bases and the V segment lost 2 bases, leaving 5 bases of the junction unmatched. CDR1 is SGHTA, CDR2 FQGNSA, per germline. CDR3 in amino acids: CASSLWLAVNTGELFF. Written as DNA, the CDR3 is TGTGCCAGCAGCTTATGGCTAGCGGTTAACACCGGGGAGCTGTTTTTT.

This clonotype was seen only a few times. The chain has TRBV20-1 and TRBJ1-6; D is uncertain. The CDR3 consists of 14 residues. Germline V gene lookup returns CDR1 DFQATT and CDR2 SNEGSKA (reference sequence). Trimming cost V 2 bases and J 0 bases, with 5 bases left between them. The CDR3 nucleotides read TGCAGTGCTAGATCGAGCTCCTATAATTCACCCCTCCACTTT. Its protein is CSARSSSYNSPLHF.

The J gene is TRBJ2-3, the V gene TRBV29-1, with 7 bases aligning to TRBD1. V was pared by 7 bases and J by 6 bases, with 4 bases of the junction left unmatched. Germline CDR1 reads SQVTM; CDR2 reads ANQGSEA. The CDR3 length is 11 residues. The CDR3 region is CSARQGDTQYF. The CDR3 DNA reads TGCAGCGCCCGACAGGGCGATACGCAGTATTTT.